A selection of T cell receptor beta chains follows, all from one sample in a study of OX40 agonist ivuxolimab in advanced cancers. Repertoires were generated with immunoSEQ multiplex PCR, while TCRdb's copy carries only in-frame clones and drops some. Here the sample spans tens of thousands of clones, 65% to 85% being singletons. Sequenced material: CD4+ or CD8+ T cells sorted from blood, taken in a trial of the OX40 agonist ivuxolimab. The source of these receptors is an adult with an advanced solid tumor such as melanoma, head and neck, liver or kidney cancer. Both conserved end residues are part of each CDR3. A D gene is named only where the DNA matches it firmly. Clone size is not always given. Where it is, it says once, few, many or a class for expanded clones.

size: .; J: TRBJ2-7; V: TRBV27; D: .; CDR3: CASSREGDEQYF; DNA: TGTGCCAGCTCCCGAGAGGGAGACGAGCAGTACTTC
size: once; J: TRBJ1-5; V: TRBV12-5; D: TRBD1; CDR3: CASGPSGQGNQPQHF; DNA: TGTGCTAGTGGTCCGTCGGGACAGGGCAATCAGCCCCAGCATTTT
size: .; J: TRBJ2-3; V: TRBV6-1; D: .; CDR3: CASSEGVTSTDTQYF; DNA: TGTGCCAGCAGTGAGGGAGTCACTAGCACAGATACGCAGTATTTT
size: .; J: TRBJ2-7; V: TRBV9; D: TRBD1; CDR3: CASSPGQGAYEQYF; DNA: TGTGCCAGCAGCCCCGGACAGGGGGCCTACGAGCAGTACTTC
size: .; J: TRBJ2-7; V: TRBV5-5; D: .; CDR3: CASSFPGTAYEQYF; DNA: TGTGCCAGCAGCTTCCCCGGGACGGCCTACGAGCAGTACTTC
size: .; J: TRBJ2-5; V: TRBV5-6; D: .; CDR3: CASSPLSTTETQYF; DNA: TGTGCCAGCAGCCCCCTTTCGACAACGGAGACCCAGTACTTC
size: .; J: TRBJ2-2; V: TRBV19; D: TRBD1; CDR3: CASRKDRAEIYTGELFF; DNA: TGTGCCAGTAGAAAGGACAGGGCCGAAATTTACACCGGGGAGCTGTTTTTT
size: .; J: TRBJ2-1; V: TRBV10-1; D: .; CDR3: CASSDSKGGDEQFF; DNA: TGCGCCAGCAGTGATTCGAAGGGTGGCGATGAGCAGTTCTTC
size: .; J: TRBJ1-1; V: TRBV12-5; D: .; CDR3: CASGLRLNTEAFF; DNA: TGTGCTAGTGGTCTAAGACTCAACACTGAAGCTTTCTTT
size: .; J: TRBJ2-7; V: TRBV6-1; D: .; CDR3: CASSSNRIYEQYF; DNA: TGTGCCAGCAGCTCGAATAGAATCTACGAGCAGTACTTC
size: .; J: TRBJ1-5; V: TRBV27; D: .; CDR3: CASSLFANQPQHF; DNA: TGTGCCAGCAGTTTATTTGCCAATCAGCCCCAGCATTTT
size: .; J: TRBJ2-7; V: TRBV23-1; D: .; CDR3: CASSQSTLGGGFYEQYF; DNA: TGCGCCAGCAGTCAATCGACTTTGGGAGGAGGCTTCTACGAGCAGTACTTC
size: .; J: TRBJ2-1; V: TRBV2; D: TRBD2; CDR3: CASSDGGAANEQFF; DNA: TGTGCCAGCAGTGACGGGGGGGCCGCGAATGAGCAGTTCTTC
size: .; J: TRBJ2-5; V: TRBV9; D: .; CDR3: CASSQGRSSETQYF; DNA: TGTGCCAGCAGCCAAGGGCGCTCCTCGGAGACCCAGTACTTC
size: .; J: TRBJ1-1; V: TRBV2; D: TRBD1; CDR3: CASNGQGLTTEAFF; DNA: TGTGCCAGCAATGGACAGGGTTTGACCACTGAAGCTTTCTTT
size: .; J: TRBJ2-5; V: TRBV4-1; D: TRBD1; CDR3: CASSRPGDSRLEEAQYF; DNA: TGCGCCAGCAGCAGACCCGGGGACAGCCGGTTGGAAGAGGCCCAGTACTTC
size: .; J: TRBJ1-1; V: TRBV15; D: .; CDR3: CATSMTRNTEAFF; DNA: TGTGCCACCAGCATGACACGGAACACTGAAGCTTTCTTT
size: .; J: TRBJ1-1; V: TRBV19; D: .; CDR3: CASSIYRGLITEAFF; DNA: TGTGCCAGTAGTATTTACCGGGGGCTGATCACTGAAGCTTTCTTT
size: .; J: TRBJ2-7; V: TRBV4-1; D: TRBD1; CDR3: CASSPLGQGAGEQYF; DNA: TGCGCCAGCAGCCCGCTGGGACAGGGGGCGGGCGAGCAGTACTTC
size: once; J: TRBJ2-1; V: TRBV7-2; D: TRBD2; CDR3: CASSLVLVGLAGGVNEQFF; DNA: TGTGCCAGCAGCTTAGTGTTGGTAGGGCTAGCGGGAGGAGTGAATGAGCAGTTCTTC
size: .; J: TRBJ1-4; V: TRBV2; D: .; CDR3: CASSEAGPGIKLFF; DNA: TGTGCCAGCAGTGAAGCGGGTCCGGGGATAAAACTGTTTTTT
size: .; J: TRBJ2-7; V: TRBV21-1; D: .; CDR3: CASSKSSGKGGYEQYF; DNA: TGTGCCAGCAGCAAGTCTTCCGGGAAGGGCGGCTACGAGCAGTACTTC
size: .; J: TRBJ2-2; V: TRBV7-8; D: .; CDR3: CASSGRGRTGELFF; DNA: TGTGCCAGCAGCGGGAGGGGGCGAACCGGGGAGCTGTTTTTT
size: few; J: TRBJ2-6; V: TRBV28; D: .; CDR3: CASKTSGANVLTF; DNA: TGTGCCAGCAAAACCTCTGGGGCCAACGTCCTGACTTTC
size: .; J: TRBJ1-1; V: TRBV28; D: .; CDR3: CASSLGLMNTEAFF; DNA: TGTGCCAGCAGTTTAGGGCTAATGAACACTGAAGCTTTCTTT
size: .; J: TRBJ1-1; V: TRBV6-5; D: .; CDR3: CASEWNTEAFF; DNA: TGTGCCAGCGAGTGGAACACTGAAGCTTTCTTT
size: .; J: TRBJ1-5; V: TRBV5-5; D: TRBD1; CDR3: CASSLGQGGGNQPQHF; DNA: TGTGCCAGCAGCTTGGGACAGGGGGGTGGAAATCAGCCCCAGCATTTT
size: .; J: TRBJ2-7; V: TRBV7-6; D: .; CDR3: CASRLGGEQYF; DNA: TGTGCCAGCCGGTTGGGTGGGGAGCAGTACTTC
size: once; J: TRBJ1-6; V: TRBV4-1; D: .; CDR3: CASSQAGYENSPLHF; DNA: TGCGCCAGCAGCCAAGCAGGGTACGAAAATTCACCCCTCCACTTT
size: .; J: TRBJ2-5; V: TRBV6-5; D: TRBD1; CDR3: CASSPRTGSQETQYF; DNA: TGTGCCAGCAGTCCCAGGACAGGGTCCCAAGAGACCCAGTACTTC
size: once; J: TRBJ1-4; V: TRBV29-1; D: .; CDR3: CSVPSADSRKLFF; DNA: TGCAGCGTCCCCTCGGCAGATTCCCGAAAACTGTTTTTT
size: once; J: TRBJ2-1; V: TRBV5-1; D: TRBD2; CDR3: CASSLEPSGSYNEQFF; DNA: TGCGCCAGCAGCTTGGAGCCTAGCGGCTCCTACAATGAGCAGTTCTTC
size: .; J: TRBJ1-2; V: TRBV6-1; D: .; CDR3: CASSETRVGNYGYTF; DNA: TGTGCCAGCAGTGAAACGCGGGTTGGCAACTATGGCTACACCTTC
size: .; J: TRBJ2-1; V: TRBV2; D: .; CDR3: CASSEDEQFF; DNA: TGTGCCAGCAGTGAAGATGAGCAGTTCTTC
size: few; J: TRBJ1-2; V: TRBV9; D: .; CDR3: CASSPIAGSGYGYTF; DNA: TGTGCCAGCAGCCCAATCGCAGGGAGCGGCTATGGCTACACCTTC
size: .; J: TRBJ2-2; V: TRBV6-6; D: .; CDR3: CASTRSTGELFF; DNA: TGTGCCAGCACCCGGAGCACCGGGGAGCTGTTTTTT
size: .; J: TRBJ1-4; V: TRBV4-1; D: .; CDR3: CASSQRVGAANEKLFF; DNA: TGCGCCAGCAGCCAAAGGGTTGGGGCAGCTAATGAAAAACTGTTTTTT
size: .; J: TRBJ1-3; V: TRBV14; D: .; CDR3: CASSRGNTIYF; DNA: TGTGCCAGCAGCCGGGGAAACACCATATATTTT
size: .; J: TRBJ2-7; V: TRBV5-1; D: .; CDR3: CASSFGLSYEQYF; DNA: TGCGCCAGCAGCTTTGGGCTATCCTACGAGCAGTACTTC
size: .; J: TRBJ2-1; V: TRBV30; D: .; CDR3: CAWSVIWDEQFF; DNA: TGTGCCTGGTCGGTGATTTGGGATGAGCAGTTCTTC
size: medium-sized; J: TRBJ1-3; V: TRBV9; D: TRBD1; CDR3: CASSGEQGAEGNTIYF; DNA: TGTGCCAGCAGCGGAGAACAGGGGGCGGAAGGAAACACCATATATTTT
size: medium-sized; J: TRBJ1-5; V: TRBV10-3; D: .; CDR3: CAISEYGPRGQPQHF; DNA: TGTGCCATCAGTGAGTACGGCCCGAGAGGTCAGCCCCAGCATTTT
size: .; J: TRBJ1-2; V: TRBV11-2; D: .; CDR3: CASSKGGPYGYTF; DNA: TGTGCCAGCAGCAAGGGGGGGCCGTATGGTTACACCTTC
size: .; J: TRBJ2-2; V: TRBV6-5; D: .; CDR3: CASSYQESGELFF; DNA: TGTGCCAGCAGTTACCAGGAATCCGGGGAGCTGTTTTTT
size: .; J: TRBJ2-2; V: TRBV6-1; D: TRBD1; CDR3: CASRLTGAESGELFF; DNA: TGTGCCAGCAGGCTCACAGGGGCGGAAAGCGGGGAGCTGTTTTTT
size: .; J: TRBJ1-4; V: TRBV5-6; D: TRBD1; CDR3: CASSFGGQTTNEKLFF; DNA: TGTGCCAGCAGCTTTGGGGGACAGACAACTAATGAAAAACTGTTTTTT